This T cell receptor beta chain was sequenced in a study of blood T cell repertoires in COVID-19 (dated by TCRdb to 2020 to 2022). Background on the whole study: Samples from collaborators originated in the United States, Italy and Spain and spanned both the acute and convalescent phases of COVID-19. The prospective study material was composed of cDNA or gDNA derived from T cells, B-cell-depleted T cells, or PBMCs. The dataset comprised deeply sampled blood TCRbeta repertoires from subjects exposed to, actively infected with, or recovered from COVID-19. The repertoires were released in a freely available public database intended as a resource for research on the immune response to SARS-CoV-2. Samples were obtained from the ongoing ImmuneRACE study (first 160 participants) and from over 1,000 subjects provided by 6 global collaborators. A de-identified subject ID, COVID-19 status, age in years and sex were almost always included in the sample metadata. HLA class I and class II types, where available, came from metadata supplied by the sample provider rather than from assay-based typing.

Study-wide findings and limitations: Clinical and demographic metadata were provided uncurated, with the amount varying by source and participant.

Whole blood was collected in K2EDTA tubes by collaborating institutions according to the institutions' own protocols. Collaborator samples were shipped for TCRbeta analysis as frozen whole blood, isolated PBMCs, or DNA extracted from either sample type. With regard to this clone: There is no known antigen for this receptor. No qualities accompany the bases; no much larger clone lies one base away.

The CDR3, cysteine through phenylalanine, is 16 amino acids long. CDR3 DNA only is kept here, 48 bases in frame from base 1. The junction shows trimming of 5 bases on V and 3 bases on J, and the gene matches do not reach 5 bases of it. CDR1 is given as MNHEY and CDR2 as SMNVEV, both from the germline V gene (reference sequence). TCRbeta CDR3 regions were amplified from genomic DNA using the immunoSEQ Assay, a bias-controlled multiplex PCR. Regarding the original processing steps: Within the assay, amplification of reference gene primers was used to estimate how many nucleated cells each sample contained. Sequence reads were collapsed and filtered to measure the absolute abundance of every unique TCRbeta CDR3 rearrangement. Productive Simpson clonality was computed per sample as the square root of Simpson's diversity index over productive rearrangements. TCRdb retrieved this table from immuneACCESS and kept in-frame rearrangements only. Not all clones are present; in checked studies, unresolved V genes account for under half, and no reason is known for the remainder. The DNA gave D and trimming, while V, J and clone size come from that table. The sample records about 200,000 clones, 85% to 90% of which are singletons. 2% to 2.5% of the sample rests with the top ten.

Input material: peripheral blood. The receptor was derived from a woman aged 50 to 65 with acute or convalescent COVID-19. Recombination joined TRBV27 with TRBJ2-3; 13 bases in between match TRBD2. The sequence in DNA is TGTGCCAGCAGTCTCAGACTAGCGGGAGGTACAGATACGCAGTATTTT. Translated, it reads CASSLRLAGGTDTQYF.